The source of this T cell receptor (beta chain) is a study of cytomegalovirus exposure and HLA in healthy donors. Germline V lookup: CDR1 LNHNV, CDR2 YYDKDF (reference sequence). The CDR3 is 14 amino acids. Trimming cost V 2 bases and J 10 bases, with 15 bases left between them. Study-level findings and limits: Under in vitro conditions, a few CMV-associated chains were confirmed as specific for CMV antigens. In an earlier analysis, most TCR beta V segments were productive about 87% or about 30% of the time.

As for this clone: Its antigen is unidentified.

Primers: 60 Vbeta forward and 13 Jbeta reverse. Sequencing used immunoSEQ multiplex PCR; TCRdb keeps in-frame clones, though not all of them. The sample includes about 86,000 clones, around 70% seen only once; the top ten take under 10%. The J gene is TRBJ2-1, the V gene TRBV15, with D possibly being TRBD2 (5 bases). The receptor was derived from a man in his 60s in good health and CMV-seronegative. The sample taken for sequencing was PBMCs. CDR3 coding DNA: TGTGCCACCAGCAGATCACCTTCGGCGGGCGAGCAGTTCTTC. Its translation is CATSRSPSAGEQFF.